These 25 T cell receptor beta chains share one sample of origin, sequenced in a study of blood T cell repertoires in COVID-19 (TCRdb year 2020). The library came from the immunoSEQ multiplex PCR assay. Drawn from immuneACCESS, this table holds only the in-frame rearrangements with V and J called that TCRdb kept. Clones are partly lost; checked studies trace under half to an unresolved V gene and leave the rest unexplained. The sample table contains under 250,000 clones; only one count was recorded for around 85% of them. Jointly, the top ten make up about 10% of the sample. The sample consisted of peripheral blood. These receptors came from an elderly man with acute or convalescent COVID-19.

V gene TRBV19 combines with J gene TRBJ1-2, with D tentatively TRBD1 (6 bases). Germline V gene sequence: CDR1 LNHDA, CDR2 SQIVND (reference sequence). This CDR3 is 14 amino acids long. Trimming stripped 7 bases from V and 4 bases from J, with 16 bases between. For the CDR3, the DNA is TGTGCCAGTAAAACCACAGGGTCCCCCTATGGCTACACCTTC. This encodes CASKTTGSPYGYTF.

The chain couples TRBV19 to TRBJ1-4; D ambiguous. The CDR3 extends over 15 amino acids. Germline-derived CDR1 and CDR2 are LNHDA and SQIVND (reference sequence). Trimming removed 5 bases from V and 0 bases from J, with 10 bases in between. CDR3 in DNA: TGTGCCAGTAGTTCTCGAGGGACAACTAATGAAAAACTGTTTTTT. Amino acid sequence: CASSSRGTTNEKLFF.

The chain uses TRBV6-5 and TRBJ2-5, with D tentatively TRBD2 (6 bases). The germline gives CDR1 MNHEY, CDR2 SVGAGI. The V end lost 5 bases, the J end lost 0 bases, and 13 bases lay between the germline ends. CDR3 length: 15 amino acids. CDR3: CASSRGLLYQETQYF. DNA for the CDR3: TGTGCCAGCAGTCGGGGACTGCTGTACCAAGAGACCCAGTACTTC.

J is TRBJ2-5 and V is TRBV19; the match to TRBD2 covers 12 bases. Germline CDR1 and CDR2: LNHDA and SQIVND (reference sequence). J was trimmed by 5 bases and V by 7 bases; bases with no gene match: 8. This CDR3 spans 15 amino acids. CDR3 in DNA: TGTGCCAGTAAAGTCCTAGCGGGAGGGCCGGAGACCCAGTACTTC. Translating it yields CASKVLAGGPETQYF.

V usage is TRBV7-9 and J usage is TRBJ2-5; 8 bases line up with TRBD1. V was clipped by 5 bases and J by 0 bases; unmatched bases: 8. The CDR3 contains 16 residues. Germline lookup yields CDR1 SEHNR and CDR2 FQNEAQ (reference sequence). The CDR3 sequence: CASSLSPGQDQETQYF. CDR3 sequence (DNA): TGTGCCAGCAGCCTCTCTCCGGGACAGGACCAAGAGACCCAGTACTTC.

The chain carries TRBV7-3 and TRBJ1-6; D may be TRBD1 (6 bases). This CDR3 is built from 19 residues. V was clipped by 6 bases and J by 0 bases, with 21 bases between them. Germline V lookup: CDR1 SGHTA, CDR2 FQGTGA. The CDR3 nucleotides read TGTGCCAGCAGTCGAAGAACGGGACACTCAAGCTCCTATAATTCACCCCTCCACTTT. Translating it yields CASSRRTGHSSSYNSPLHF.

This clone appeared a few times. The chain recombines TRBV19 with TRBJ2-6; TRBD2 matches at 8 bases. Germline assignment: CDR1 LNHDA and CDR2 SQIVND (reference sequence). Trimming at V came to 0 bases and at J to 0 bases, leaving 7 bases not matched to a gene. CDR3 length: 19 amino acids. In DNA, the CDR3 is TGTGCCAGTAGTATAGAGCTCCTAGCGGGTTTCTCTGGGGCCAACGTCCTGACTTTC. Protein: CASSIELLAGFSGANVLTF.

A few counts support this clone. Other DNA variants within this sample encode the same CDR3. The chain combines TRBV5-6 with TRBJ2-5, with TRBD2 as a possible D gene (5 bases). This CDR3 has 13 residues. The germline V gene encodes CDR1 SGHDT and CDR2 YYEEEE. With 1 base removed from V and 4 bases from J, the gap between germline ends came to 8 bases. Here the CDR3 reads CASSLRGRETQYF. The CDR3, as DNA: TGTGCCAGCAGCTTGAGAGGGAGAGAGACCCAGTACTTC. The full variable domain, rest sourced from reference TRBV5-6 and TRBJ2-5, is DAGVTQSPTHLIKTRGQQVTLRCSPKSGHDTVSWYQQALGQGPQFIFQYYEEEERQRGNFPDRFSGHQFPNYSSELNVNALLLGDSALYLCASSLRGRETQYFGPGTRLLVL.

This clone was counted a few times. The chain has TRBV30 and TRBJ1-6, with D possibly being TRBD1 (6 bases). CDR3 length: 12 amino acids. CDR1 and CDR2 from the germline V gene are GTSNPN and SVGIG (reference sequence). V was shortened by 3 bases and J by 12 bases, with 12 bases between the two germline ends. The CDR3 sequence is CAWRVGGGPLHF. CDR3 nucleotides: TGTGCCTGGAGGGTGGGAGGGGGACCCCTCCACTTT.

The chain couples TRBV19 to TRBJ1-6, with 7 bases lining up with TRBD1. This CDR3 is built from 14 residues. The V gene's germline CDR1 is LNHDA and CDR2 SQIVND (reference sequence). CDR3 sequence (DNA): TGTGCAGTCTACTCCGGGACAGCAAATTCACCCCTCCACTTT. Translated, it gives CAVYSGTANSPLHF.

The rearrangement links TRBV5-1 to TRBJ1-2; D is possibly TRBD1 (6 bases). V lost 0 bases and J 8 bases, leaving 14 bases between the germline ends. Per the germline V gene, CDR1 is SGHRS and CDR2 is YFSETQ. The CDR3 totals 14 residues. CDR3 amino acids: CASSLAAGEIGYTF. DNA of the CDR3: TGCGCCAGCAGCTTGGCCGCAGGGGAAATAGGCTACACCTTC.

In its sample, this clone was seen a few times. The rearrangement uses TRBV25-1 and TRBJ1-6; D possibly corresponds to TRBD1 (5 bases). The V end lost 3 bases, the J end lost 13 bases, and 13 bases lay between the germline ends. This CDR3 contains 13 residues. The V gene's germline CDR1 is MGHDK and CDR2 SYGVNS. The CDR3 protein is CASSENYGGPLHF. The CDR3 nucleotides are TGTGCCAGCAGTGAGAACTATGGGGGGCCCCTCCACTTT.

The CDR3 DNA follows: TGTGCCAGCAGGGATTACAGGGGAAAGGTAACTGAAGCTTTCTTT. Residues: CASRDYRGKVTEAFF. The chain carries TRBV6-5 and TRBJ1-1; 7 positions agree with TRBD1. Per germline, CDR1 MNHEY and CDR2 SVGAGI. The CDR3 is 15 amino acids. The V and J ends lost 6 bases and 5 bases, in that order; junction bases with no gene match: 12.

The J gene is TRBJ1-2, the V gene TRBV24-1, with 9 bases lining up with TRBD1. CDR1 is KGHDR and CDR2 is SFDVKD in the germline V gene. The J segment lost 5 bases and the V segment lost 4 bases, leaving 4 bases of the junction unmatched. The CDR3 is 14 residues long. The CDR3 DNA is TGTGCCACCAGTGAGGGAGACAGGGGGTATGGCTACACCTTC. Its translation: CATSEGDRGYGYTF.

CDR3 nucleotides: TGTGCCAGCTCACCACTGTCCGGGACAGCGAACACTGAAGCTTTCTTT. It translates to CASSPLSGTANTEAFF. V and J are TRBV18 and TRBJ1-1; 7 positions match TRBD1. Looked up from germline, CDR1 is KGHSH and CDR2 is LQKENI. V shed 1 base and J 1 base; nucleotides not matched to a gene: 6. This CDR3 has 16 residues.

This clone was seen many times. This rearrangement joins TRBV4-1 to TRBJ2-3, with D possibly TRBD2 on 5 matching bases. Germline V lookup: CDR1 MGHRA, CDR2 YSYEKL. The CDR3 loop spans 15 amino acids. V was cut by 0 bases and J by 2 bases, with 9 bases left in between. CDR3 in amino acids: CASSQEGLSTDTQYF. CDR3 coding DNA: TGCGCCAGCAGCCAAGAAGGACTCTCCACAGATACGCAGTATTTT.

This clone has more than one count but fewer than ten. This chain uses TRBV7-2 with TRBJ2-7, with 7 bases aligning to TRBD2. CDR1 SGHTA and CDR2 FQGNSA come from the germline V gene. With V trimmed by 3 bases and J by 3 bases, 11 bases remained unmatched. The CDR3 loop spans 16 amino acids. The CDR3: CASSLMGLAASYEQYF. The CDR3 region has the DNA TGTGCCAGCAGCTTGATGGGGCTAGCGGCAAGCTACGAGCAGTACTTC.

This clone came up once. V gene TRBV29-1 combines with J gene TRBJ1-6; D perhaps matches TRBD1 (6 bases). The CDR3 sequence is 12 residues long. Germline V gene data show CDR1 as SQVTM and CDR2 as ANQGSEA. Between the trimmed V and J ends, which lost 6 bases and 7 bases, there was a span of 10 bases. The CDR3 spells CSVRTENSPLHF. DNA for the CDR3: TGCAGCGTGAGGACAGAAAATTCACCCCTCCACTTT.

Concerning this clone itself: Other DNA sequences within the sample encode an identical CDR3. The chain combines TRBV6-4 with TRBJ1-1, with D perhaps TRBD1 (5 bases). This CDR3 comprises 14 residues. Per the germline V gene, CDR1 is MRHNA and CDR2 is SNTAGT. Between the trimmed V and J ends, which lost 0 bases and 5 bases, there was a span of 10 bases. CDR3 loop: CASSDSSRGTEAFF. The DNA for the CDR3 is TGTGCCAGCAGTGACTCGTCTAGGGGAACTGAAGCTTTCTTT.

CDR3 nucleotide sequence: TGTGCCAGCAGCCAGATGGCAGGGTCTGGAAACACCATATATTTT. This codes for CASSQMAGSGNTIYF. The chain uses TRBV3-1 (or the pseudogene TRBV3-2) and TRBJ1-3; weak D call: TRBD1 (5 bases). Germline CDR1 is LGHDT and CDR2 is YNNKEL (reference sequence). Trimming shortened V by 3 bases and J by 1 base, and 10 bases separated the two germline ends. The CDR3 runs to 15 residues.

The count of this clone is one. The chain uses TRBV28 and TRBJ1-3, with 10 bases aligning to TRBD1. Trimming removed 10 bases from V and 5 bases from J; junction bases left unmatched: 14. Germline V gives CDR1 MDHEN, CDR2 SYDVKM. The CDR3 is 16 residues long. CDR3 sequence: CATYFGTGARRNTIYF. The CDR3, as DNA: TGTGCCACCTATTTTGGGACAGGGGCACGGAGAAACACCATATATTTT. Using reference TRBV28 and TRBJ1-3 for the parts outside the CDR3, the full variable domain is DVKVTQSSRYLVKRTGEKVFLECVQDMDHENMFWYRQDPGLGLRLIYFSYDVKMKEKGDIPEGYSVSREKKERFSLILESASTNQTSMYLCATYFGTGARRNTIYFGEGSWLTVV.

The rearrangement uses TRBV3-1 (or the pseudogene TRBV3-2) and TRBJ2-7, with D possibly matching TRBD1 (6 bases). Germline loops: CDR1 LGHDT, CDR2 YNNKEL (reference sequence). Trimming pared 5 bases from V and 4 bases from J, leaving 12 bases between. The CDR3 totals 13 residues. CDR3 in amino acids: CASSGRTAYEQYF. For the CDR3, the DNA is TGTGCCAGCAGCGGGCGGACAGCTTACGAGCAGTACTTC.

The chain carries TRBV27 and TRBJ2-7, with D perhaps matching TRBD2 (9 bases). Germline CDR1 and CDR2: MNHEY and SMNVEV (reference sequence). CDR3 size: 19 residues. Trimming removed 6 bases from V and 3 bases from J, with 30 bases in between. The CDR3 sequence: CASSPLRGLAGISFYEQYF. In nucleotides, the CDR3 is TGTGCCAGCAGCCCGCTCAGGGGGCTAGCGGGAATCTCCTTCTACGAGCAGTACTTC.

The chain recombines TRBV6-6 with TRBJ1-6; TRBD1 aligns across 7 bases. V lost 6 bases, J lost 8 bases, and 13 bases stayed unmatched. CDR1 and CDR2 (germline): MNHNY, SVGAGI (reference sequence). The CDR3 contains 16 residues. CDR3 region: CASRDLTGPLHSPLHF. CDR3 DNA sequence: TGTGCCAGCAGGGACCTGACAGGGCCTCTTCATTCACCCCTCCACTTT.

The chain combines TRBV5-4 with TRBJ1-3; 8 bases are a match to TRBD1. CDR1 SGHNT and CDR2 YYREEE come from the germline V gene (reference sequence). This CDR3 has 14 amino acids. V gave up 0 bases and J gave up 4 bases; unmatched junction bases: 0. CDR3 nucleotides: TGTGCCAGCAGCTTGGCAGGGGGCGGAAACACCATATATTTT. It translates to CASSLAGGGNTIYF.